This paragraph reports one TCR beta chain. CDR1 is SGHRS, CDR2 YFSETQ, per germline. V lost 0 bases and J lost 7; bases outside the gene matches: 3. The CDR3 runs 15 residues. The source of the sample is a study of cytomegalovirus exposure and HLA in healthy donors. Primers included in the PCR were 60 Vbeta and 13 Jbeta primers. Data came from immunoSEQ multiplex PCR; TCRdb stores just in-frame clones and leaves some out. The sample has about 62,000 clones, approximately 89% seen once. The chain employs TRBV5-1 and TRBJ2-7; 14 nucleotides match TRBD2. This clonotype was sampled from a man aged 18 to 30 in good health and CMV-seronegative. The sequenced sample was PBMCs. The CDR3 spells CASSLGTSGGREQYF. CDR3 nucleotides: TGCGCCAGCAGCTTGGGGACTAGCGGGGGGCGGGAGCAGTACTTC.